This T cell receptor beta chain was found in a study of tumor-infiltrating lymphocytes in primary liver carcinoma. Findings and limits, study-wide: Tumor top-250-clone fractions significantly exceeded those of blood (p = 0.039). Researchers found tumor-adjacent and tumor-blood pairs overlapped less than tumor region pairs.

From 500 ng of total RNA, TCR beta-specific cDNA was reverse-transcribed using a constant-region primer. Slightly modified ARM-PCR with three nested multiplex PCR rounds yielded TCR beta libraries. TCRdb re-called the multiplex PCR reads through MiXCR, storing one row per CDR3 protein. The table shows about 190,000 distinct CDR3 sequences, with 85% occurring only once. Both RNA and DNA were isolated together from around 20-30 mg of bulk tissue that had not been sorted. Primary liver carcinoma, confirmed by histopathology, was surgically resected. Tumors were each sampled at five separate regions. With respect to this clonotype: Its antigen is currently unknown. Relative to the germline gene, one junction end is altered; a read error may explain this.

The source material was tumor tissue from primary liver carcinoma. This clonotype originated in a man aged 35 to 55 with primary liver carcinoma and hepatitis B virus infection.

The CDR3 is CACSSYRNSYEQYF. The CDR3 bases are TGTGCCTGCAGTTCTTATAGGAACTCCTACGAGCAGTACTTC. The chain uses TRBV11-2 and TRBJ2-7; D unclear. The CDR3 spans 14 residues. From germline, CDR1 is SGHAT and CDR2 FQNNGV. The full variable domain, completed using reference TRBV11-2 and TRBJ2-7, is EAGVAQSPRYKIIEKRQSVAFWCNPISGHATLYWYQQILGQGPKLLIQFQNNGVVDDSQLPKDRFSAERLKGVDSTLKIQPAKLEDSAVYLCACSSYRNSYEQYFGPGTRLTVT.